This T cell receptor beta chain was sequenced for a study of T cell responses to AZD1222 COVID-19 vaccine. Overall study findings and caveats: Recipients of AZD1222 seropositive at baseline numbered only 6 or 7. Mapped onto spike, vaccine-associated CD4 TCRs spanned it and were dominant at 160-218 and 743-854. Clonal diversity may have been underestimated, and the donors were mostly white British, with more females than males.

Points on this clone: Its cognate antigen is unknown.

Deletions cut 7 bases from V and 2 bases from J, with 18 bases between. The CDR3 loop spans 15 amino acids. Germline CDR1 and CDR2: LNHDA and SQIVND (reference sequence). Sequencing was performed with immunoSEQ multiplex PCR; in TCRdb, only in-frame clones are kept and a portion is missing. This table holds about 120,000 clones, 92% found once. The source of this sequence is an adult in good health. The J gene is TRBJ2-7, the V gene TRBV19; perhaps TRBD1 as D (7 bases). Source: peripheral blood, taken on day 0 of AZD1222 vaccination. As DNA, the CDR3 is TGTGCCAGTAAACTAGCTGCGGACAGGCCCTACGAGCAGTACTTC. It encodes CASKLAADRPYEQYF.